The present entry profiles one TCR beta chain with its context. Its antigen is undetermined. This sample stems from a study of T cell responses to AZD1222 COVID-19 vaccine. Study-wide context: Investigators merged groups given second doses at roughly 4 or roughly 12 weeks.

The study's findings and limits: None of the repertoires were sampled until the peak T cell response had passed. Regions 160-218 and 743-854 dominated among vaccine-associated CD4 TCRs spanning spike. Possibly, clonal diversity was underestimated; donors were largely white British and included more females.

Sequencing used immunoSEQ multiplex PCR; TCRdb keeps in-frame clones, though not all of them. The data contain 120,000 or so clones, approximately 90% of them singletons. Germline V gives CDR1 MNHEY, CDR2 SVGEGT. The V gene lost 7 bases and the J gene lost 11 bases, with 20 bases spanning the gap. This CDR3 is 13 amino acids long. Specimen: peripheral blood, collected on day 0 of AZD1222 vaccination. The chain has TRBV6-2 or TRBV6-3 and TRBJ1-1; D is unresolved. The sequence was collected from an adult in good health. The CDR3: CASTPRRVTDAFF. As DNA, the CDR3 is TGTGCCAGCACCCCCCGAAGGGTAACGGACGCTTTCTTT.